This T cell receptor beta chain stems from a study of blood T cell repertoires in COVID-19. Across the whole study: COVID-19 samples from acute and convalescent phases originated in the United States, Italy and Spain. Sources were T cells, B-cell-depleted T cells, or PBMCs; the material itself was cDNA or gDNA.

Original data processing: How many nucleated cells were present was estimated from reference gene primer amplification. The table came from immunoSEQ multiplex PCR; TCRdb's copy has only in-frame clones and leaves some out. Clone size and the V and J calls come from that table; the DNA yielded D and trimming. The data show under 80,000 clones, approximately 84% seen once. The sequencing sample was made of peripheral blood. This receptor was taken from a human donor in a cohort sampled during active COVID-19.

This CDR3 is CASSWGQGVEETQYF. The CDR3 DNA sequence: TGTGCCAGCAGTTGGGGACAGGGGGTCGAAGAGACCCAGTACTTC. This chain uses TRBV28 with TRBJ2-5, with 11 positions matching TRBD1. This CDR3 comprises 15 residues. After removal of 4 bases from V and 3 bases from J, the junction contained 4 bases not matched to a gene. Germline CDR1 and CDR2: MDHEN and SYDVKM.